Below are 2 T cell receptor beta chains sequenced from a single sample in a study of T cell responses to AZD1222 COVID-19 vaccine. The assay was immunoSEQ multiplex PCR, and TCRdb's table has in-frame clones only and misses some. The profile covers roughly 140,000 clones, with around 91% appearing a single time and 4.7% taken by the ten largest. The specimen comprised peripheral blood, sampled on day 0 of AZD1222 vaccination. The receptors shown here come from an adult in good health.

This chain joins TRBV7-2 and TRBJ1-2; 9 bases line up with TRBD1. This CDR3 is built from 14 residues. Trimming removed 5 bases from V and 5 bases from J; junction bases left unmatched: 6. Germline V lookup: CDR1 SGHTA, CDR2 FQGNSA. The CDR3 here is CASSHTGGQYGYTF. The CDR3 DNA reads TGTGCCAGCAGCCATACAGGGGGCCAGTATGGCTACACCTTC.

This chain connects TRBV19 to TRBJ2-2; TRBD1 aligns across 8 bases. CDR3 length: 15 amino acids. Germline lookup yields CDR1 LNHDA and CDR2 SQIVND (reference sequence). The V and J ends lost 11 bases and 1 base, in that order; junction bases with no gene match: 9. For the CDR3, the DNA is TGTGCCGTTTCGACCGGGACAGGGAACACCGGGGAGCTGTTTTTT. Protein: CAVSTGTGNTGELFF.